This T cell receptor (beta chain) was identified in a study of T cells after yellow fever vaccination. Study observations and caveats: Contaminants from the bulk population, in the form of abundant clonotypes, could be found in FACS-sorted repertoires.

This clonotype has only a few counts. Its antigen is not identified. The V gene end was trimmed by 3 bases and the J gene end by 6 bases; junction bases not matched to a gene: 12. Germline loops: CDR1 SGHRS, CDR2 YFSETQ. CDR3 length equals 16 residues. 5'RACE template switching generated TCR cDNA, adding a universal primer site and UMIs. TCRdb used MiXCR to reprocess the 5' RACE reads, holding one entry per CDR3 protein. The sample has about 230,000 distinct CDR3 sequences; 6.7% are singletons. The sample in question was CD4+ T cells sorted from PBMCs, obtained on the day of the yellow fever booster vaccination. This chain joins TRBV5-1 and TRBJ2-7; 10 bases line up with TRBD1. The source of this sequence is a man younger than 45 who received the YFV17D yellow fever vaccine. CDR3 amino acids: CASSSTGTGATLEQYF. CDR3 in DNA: TGCGCCAGCAGCTCCACCGGGACAGGGGCCACTCTCGAGCAGTACTTC.